This T cell receptor beta chain appears in the sequencing data of a study of blood T cell repertoires in COVID-19. The CDR3 loop spans 15 amino acids. Germline lookup yields CDR1 SGHDN and CDR2 FVKESK. V was trimmed by 2 bases and J by 1 base, leaving 11 bases between them. Original processing methods: Reference gene primers were amplified, and this amplification served to estimate nucleated cell counts. The method was immunoSEQ multiplex PCR; TCRdb's version includes in-frame clones alone and lacks a portion of them. The V and J calls and clone size are taken from that table; D and trimming were inferred from the DNA. The data show tens of thousands of clones, approximately 81% seen once.

This chain uses TRBV14 with TRBJ1-2, with no clear D. Sequencing input: peripheral blood. The clonotype comes from a woman between 65 and 79 years old with acute or convalescent COVID-19. CDR3 amino acids: CASSQRGGGNYGYTF. The CDR3 coding sequence is TGTGCCAGCAGCCAACGGGGAGGCGGTAACTATGGCTACACCTTC.